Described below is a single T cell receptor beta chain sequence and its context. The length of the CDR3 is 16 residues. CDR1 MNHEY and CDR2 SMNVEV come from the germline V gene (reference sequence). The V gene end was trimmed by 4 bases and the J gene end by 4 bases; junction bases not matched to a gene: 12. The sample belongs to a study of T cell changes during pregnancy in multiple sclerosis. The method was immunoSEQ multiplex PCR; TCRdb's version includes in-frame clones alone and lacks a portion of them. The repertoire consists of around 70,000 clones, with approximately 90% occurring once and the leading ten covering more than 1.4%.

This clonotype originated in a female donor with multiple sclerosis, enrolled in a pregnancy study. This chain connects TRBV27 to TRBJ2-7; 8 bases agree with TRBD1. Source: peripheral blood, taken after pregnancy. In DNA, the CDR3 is TGTGCCAGCAGTTCCTCGACAGGGGCCATCGGGTACGAGCAGTACTTC. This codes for CASSSSTGAIGYEQYF.